A selection of T cell receptor beta chains follows, all from one sample in a study of CD8 T cells in Susac syndrome. TCRdb fed the immunoSEQ multiplex PCR reads into MiXCR, producing one record per CDR3 protein. The sample lists about 120,000 distinct CDR3 sequences, 90% to 95% seen once, with approximately 0.089% in the top ten. Source material: CD4+ T cells from PBMCs. These receptors were taken from a human donor in good health. Both conserved end residues are part of each CDR3. The D gene is left open where the match is weak. Expanded clones are given a class, and other clones once, few, many or no size at all.

j_call,cdr3_length,v_call,d_call,clone_size,cdr3_nt,cdr3_aa
TRBJ2-7,17,TRBV9,TRBD1,-,TGTGCCAGCAGCGTCCGGGACAGGGCACAAGTTGGGAACGAGCAGTACTTC,CASSVRDRAQVGNEQYF
TRBJ2-7,14,TRBV6-5,TRBD1,-,TGTGCCAGCAGGATATACAGGGGTCACTACGAGCAGTACTTC,CASRIYRGHYEQYF
TRBJ2-3,15,TRBV27,TRBD1,-,TGTGCCAGCAGTCTACAGGGGCTCAGCACAGATACGCAGTATTTT,CASSLQGLSTDTQYF
TRBJ2-7,16,TRBV2,-,-,TGTGCCAGCAGTGGGTCCCTCGGCCTTACCTCCTACGAGCAGTACTTC,CASSGSLGLTSYEQYF
TRBJ2-3,16,TRBV5-1,TRBD1,-,TGCGCCAGCAGCATCGGACAGGTACAGAGCACAGATACGCAGTATTTT,CASSIGQVQSTDTQYF
TRBJ1-2,17,TRBV19,-,-,TGTGCCAGTAGTACCGCCGGAGGACCGAACGCTAACTATGGCTACACCTTC,CASSTAGGPNANYGYTF
TRBJ2-3,14,TRBV29-1,-,once,TGCAGCGTTAAGAGGGCTTGGGGCACAGATACGCAGTATTTT,CSVKRAWGTDTQYF
TRBJ2-3,15,TRBV12-3/TRBV12-4,TRBD2,-,TGTGCCAGCGGCCAGGCGGGAGGGCCAACAGATACGCAGTATTTT,CASGQAGGPTDTQYF
TRBJ2-6,15,TRBV12-3/TRBV12-4,-,once,TGTGCCAGCAGTCCTCAGGGGACTGGGGCCAACGTCCTGACTTTC,CASSPQGTGANVLTF
TRBJ2-5,12,TRBV30,-,-,TGTGCCTGGAGCCCCCCCGAGGGGACCCAGTACTTC,CAWSPPEGTQYF
TRBJ2-1,15,TRBV3-1,TRBD2,-,TGTGCCAGCCAAGGACCGGGACTAGCGGGAATAGAGCAGTTCTTC,CASQGPGLAGIEQFF
TRBJ2-2,13,TRBV12-3/TRBV12-4,-,-,TGTGCCAGCAGTTACAGGGTGACCGGGGAGCTGTTTTTT,CASSYRVTGELFF
TRBJ2-7,14,TRBV9,-,-,TGTGCCAGCAGCGAACTAGCTTACTCCTACGAGCAGTACTTC,CASSELAYSYEQYF
TRBJ1-1,11,TRBV29-1,-,-,TGCAGCGTTGCCGGACACTTTGAAGCTTTCTTT,CSVAGHFEAFF
TRBJ1-1,13,TRBV20-1,-,-,TGCAGTGCCTCCCCTACGGGAGTGACTGAAGCTTTCTTT,CSASPTGVTEAFF
TRBJ2-3,17,TRBV20-1,TRBD2,-,TGCAGTGCTCCCGACCTCAGACTAGCGGGAGTAGGAGATACGCAGTATTTT,CSAPDLRLAGVGDTQYF
TRBJ1-5,14,TRBV24-1,-,-,TGTGCCACCAGTGACACCGGTAGCAATCAGCCCCAGCATTTT,CATSDTGSNQPQHF
TRBJ2-7,14,TRBV5-1,TRBD2,-,TGCGCCAGCAGCTTGGAACCGGGACTAGCGGAACTGTACTTC,CASSLEPGLAELYF
TRBJ2-5,15,TRBV29-1,-,-,TGCAGCGTTGAAGAAAACAGTGGGGTACAAGAGACCCAGTACTTC,CSVEENSGVQETQYF
TRBJ1-6,14,TRBV6-6,-,-,TGTGCCAGCAGTTACGACATTATTAATTCACCCCTCCACTTT,CASSYDIINSPLHF
TRBJ2-7,14,TRBV7-3,-,-,TGTGCCAGCAGCTTAACAGGGGGAACCTACGAGCAGTACTTC,CASSLTGGTYEQYF
TRBJ2-2,18,TRBV24-1,TRBD2,-,TGTGCCACCAGTCAAGGGGCCGGGAGGGCCTCGAACACCGGGGAGCTGTTTTTT,CATSQGAGRASNTGELFF
TRBJ2-2,17,TRBV5-1,-,-,TGCGCCAGCAGCTTGGCCCCCAGGGAAGCATACACCGGGGAGCTGTTTTTT,CASSLAPREAYTGELFF
TRBJ2-1,12,TRBV7-9,-,-,TGTGCCAGCAGCTTGAACTCCAATGAGCAGTTCTTC,CASSLNSNEQFF
TRBJ2-1,16,TRBV6-2/TRBV6-3,TRBD2,once,TGTGCCAGCAGCTCCCACCACAGCGGGAGGGCCGGGGAGCAGTTCTTC,CASSSHHSGRAGEQFF
TRBJ2-1,14,TRBV12-3/TRBV12-4,-,-,TGTGCCAGCAGTTTACTTGGTATGGGCAATGAGCAGTTCTTC,CASSLLGMGNEQFF
TRBJ2-2,16,TRBV15,TRBD2,-,TGTGCCACCAGCAGAGATAGCGGGAGGTATACCGGGGAGCTGTTTTTT,CATSRDSGRYTGELFF
TRBJ2-1,16,TRBV7-9,TRBD1,-,TGTGCCAGCAGCTTAGCGCTCAGGGACAGATACAATGAGCAGTTCTTC,CASSLALRDRYNEQFF
TRBJ2-3,18,TRBV24-1,TRBD2,-,TGTGCCACCAGTGATAGGCTAAGGAGTAGCGGGACATCGGATACGCAGTATTTT,CATSDRLRSSGTSDTQYF
TRBJ1-6,14,TRBV7-9,-,-,TGTGCCAGCAGCTTGGTCGGGTATAATTCACCCCTCCACTTT,CASSLVGYNSPLHF
TRBJ2-6,18,TRBV12-3/TRBV12-4,TRBD2,-,TGTGCCAGCAGTGACGGAGCGGGAGGACCTTATGGGGCCAACGTCCTGACTTTC,CASSDGAGGPYGANVLTF
TRBJ1-1,14,TRBV19,-,-,TGTGCCAGTCATCCGAGGGTAAGGAACACTGAAGCTTTCTTT,CASHPRVRNTEAFF
TRBJ2-1,14,TRBV2,-,-,TGTGCCAGCAGTGAACGAGAGGGAGCGAATGAGCAGTTCTTC,CASSEREGANEQFF
TRBJ2-4,13,TRBV20-1,-,-,TGCAGTGCTAGGGGCAGGGCAAAAAACATTCAGTACTTC,CSARGRAKNIQYF
TRBJ1-2,14,TRBV27,-,-,TGTGCCAGCAGTTTAACAGCGTGGGGCTATGGCTACACCTTC,CASSLTAWGYGYTF
TRBJ1-5,14,TRBV21-1,-,-,TGTGCCAGCGGCAAGGGACAGGGCGATCAGCCCCAGCATTTT,CASGKGQGDQPQHF
TRBJ2-1,15,TRBV12-3/TRBV12-4,TRBD1,-,TGTGCCAGCAGTAGACAGGGGTTCCAGGTGAATGAGCAGTTCTTC,CASSRQGFQVNEQFF
TRBJ2-1,15,TRBV20-1,-,-,TGCAGTGCTCCCCCACCGACAGGCTCCTACAATGAGCAGTTCTTC,CSAPPPTGSYNEQFF